This T cell receptor (beta chain) originates from a study of blood T cell repertoires in COVID-19. On the study more broadly: COVID-19 samples collected from the United States, Italy and Spain covered acute and convalescent phases.

Per the authors' pipeline: How many nucleated cells were present was estimated from reference gene primer amplification. The table came from immunoSEQ multiplex PCR; TCRdb's copy has only in-frame clones and leaves some out. The DNA gave D and trimming, while V, J and clone size come from that table. The table has 140,000 to 150,000 clones, roughly 84% seen once. The CDR3 has 16 residues. Looked up from germline, CDR1 is LGHDT and CDR2 is YNNKEL (reference sequence). J lost 10 bases, V lost 0 bases, and 6 bases had no gene match. This TCR was sampled from a human donor in a cohort sampled during active COVID-19. Sample: peripheral blood. The chain has TRBV3-1 (or the pseudogene TRBV3-2) and TRBJ2-1; the match to TRBD2 covers 13 bases. The CDR3 here is CASSQELGLAGDEQFF. As DNA, the CDR3 is TGTGCCAGCAGCCAAGAATTAGGACTAGCGGGAGACGAGCAGTTCTTC.